The rows below give T cell receptor beta chains drawn from one sample of a study of cytomegalovirus exposure and HLA in healthy donors. Libraries were prepared by immunoSEQ multiplex PCR; TCRdb keeps only in-frame clonotypes and omits some of them. The sample contains about 190,000 clones, 75% to 85% of which appear only once. Sequenced: PBMCs. Source of these receptors: a woman under 30 in good health and CMV-seronegative. Both conserved end residues are part of each CDR3. Fields, in order: V gene, J gene, D gene, clone size, CDR3 DNA, CDR3 protein. The D gene is left open where the match is weak. Clone size is given for some rows only: seen once, a few or many times, or a class if the clone is expanded.

TRBV6-5	TRBJ2-5	TRBD2	-	TGTGCCAGCAGCTATAGCGGGGGGGAACAAGAGACCCAGTACTTC	CASSYSGGEQETQYF
TRBV11-2	TRBJ2-5	-	-	TGTGCCAGCAGCTTATCCGCTAGCCGGAAGACCCAGTACTTC	CASSLSASRKTQYF
TRBV5-1	TRBJ2-3	TRBD1	-	TGCGCCAGCAGCGCGGGCCGGACAGGGACAGTCACAGATACGCAGTATTTT	CASSAGRTGTVTDTQYF
TRBV5-5	TRBJ2-7	TRBD1	-	TGTGCCAGCAGCCTGGGGGACAGGGGCCTCCGCATCTACGAGCAGTACTTC	CASSLGDRGLRIYEQYF
TRBV6-5	TRBJ1-1	-	-	TGTGCCAGCAGTGAGGGAGAAACAGTTGAAGCTTTCTTT	CASSEGETVEAFF
TRBV6-5	TRBJ2-7	TRBD1	-	TGTGCCAGCAGTTACAGACAGGGATGGTACGAGCAGTACTTC	CASSYRQGWYEQYF
TRBV5-6	TRBJ2-3	-	-	TGTGCCAGCGGCTTGTCCCAAGGGGCCCACACAGATACGCAGTATTTT	CASGLSQGAHTDTQYF
TRBV7-8	TRBJ1-1	TRBD1	few	TGTGCCAGCAGCTTAGGACAGGGCTTGACTGAAGTTTTCTTT	CASSLGQGLTEVFF
TRBV29-1	TRBJ1-2	-	-	TGCAGCGTTCTACAGGGTTATGGCTACACCTTC	CSVLQGYGYTF
TRBV19	TRBJ1-6	-	-	TGTGCCAGTACCGAGGGAAGGGTTAATTCACCCCTCCACTTT	CASTEGRVNSPLHF
TRBV5-6	TRBJ2-7	-	few	TGTGCCAGCAGCGAGAGAGGGAACTACGCCCTCTACGAGCAGTACTTC	CASSERGNYALYEQYF
TRBV21-1	TRBJ2-7	-	-	TGTGCCAGCAGCAAACACCCGGGGAGTTCCCACGAGCAGTACTTC	CASSKHPGSSHEQYF
TRBV5-6	TRBJ2-7	TRBD2	-	TGTGCCAGCAGCCCATTTGCGGGGGGAATAACCTACGAGCAGTACTTC	CASSPFAGGITYEQYF
TRBV5-1	TRBJ2-7	-	-	TGCGCCAGCAGCTTGGCTCCGGGGTCAACTGTCGAGCAGTACTTC	CASSLAPGSTVEQYF
TRBV7-9	TRBJ2-5	TRBD1	-	TGTGCCAGCAGCTCACCCAGGGGGCGCCAAGGCCCCCAAGAGACCCAGTACTTC	CASSSPRGRQGPQETQYF
TRBV2	TRBJ2-7	-	-	TGTGCCAGCAGAGGGACACTCGCCTCCTACGAGCAGTACTTC	CASRGTLASYEQYF
TRBV7-3	TRBJ2-1	TRBD2	few	TGTGCCAGCAGCTTCCTTGCGGGAGCCTCCTACAATGAGCAGTTCTTC	CASSFLAGASYNEQFF
TRBV5-1	TRBJ2-5	TRBD1	-	TGCGCCAGCGGGACAGGTGTCAAAGAGACCCAGTACTTC	CASGTGVKETQYF
TRBV7-3	TRBJ2-2	-	few	TGTGCCAGCAGCTCATCAAACACCGGGGAGCTGTTTTTT	CASSSSNTGELFF
TRBV5-1	TRBJ2-5	TRBD2	-	TGCGCCAGCAGCTTGGAACGGCGGGGGGCGTTAGAGACCCAGTACTTC	CASSLERRGALETQYF
TRBV6-5	TRBJ2-7	-	-	TGTGCCAGCAGTTACGGCGGGACGGTGCCCTACGAGCAGTACTTC	CASSYGGTVPYEQYF
TRBV6-5	TRBJ2-5	TRBD2	-	TGTGCCAGCAGTCGGACTAGCGGGCCTGAGACCCAGTACTTC	CASSRTSGPETQYF
TRBV28	TRBJ2-1	TRBD2	-	TGTGCCAGCAGTACTCTGGAGACGGCTCGAACCGGGACTAGCGTTCCAGAGCAGTTCTTC	CASSTLETARTGTSVPEQFF
TRBV27	TRBJ2-7	-	once	TGTGCCAGCAGGCCGACACTCGCCTACGAGCAGTACTTC	CASRPTLAYEQYF
TRBV7-9	TRBJ2-3	-	-	TGTGCCAGCAGCTTAGAAGGACTTAGCACAGATACGCAGTATTTT	CASSLEGLSTDTQYF
TRBV2	TRBJ2-2	TRBD1	once	TGTGCCAGCAGGATAATGACAGGGGCCACCGGGGAGCTGTTTTTT	CASRIMTGATGELFF
TRBV18	TRBJ2-5	TRBD1	-	TGTGCCAGCTCACGACAGGGCGGCGAGACCCAGTACTTC	CASSRQGGETQYF
TRBV5-4	TRBJ1-1	TRBD1	-	TGTGCCAGCAGCTCCGCGGGACAGGGGCACACTGAAGCTTTCTTT	CASSSAGQGHTEAFF
TRBV19	TRBJ2-7	-	-	TGTGCCAGTACCCCGAGCGGGCCCTACGAGCAGTACTTC	CASTPSGPYEQYF
TRBV6-4	TRBJ1-6	-	-	TGTGCCAACAGTGTCACGGGGGTCGGATCACCCCTCCACTTT	CANSVTGVGSPLHF
TRBV7-9	TRBJ2-2	TRBD1	-	TGTGCCAGCAGCGCCCGACAGGGGGCTGGGGAGCTGTTTTTT	CASSARQGAGELFF
TRBV6-9	TRBJ1-1	-	-	TGTGCCAGCAGTCCTGGCGGGGGGGGTCACACTGAAGCTTTCTTT	CASSPGGGGHTEAFF
TRBV16	TRBJ2-3	TRBD1	few	TGTGCCAGCAGCCACCGGGACAGGGGCACAGATACGCAGTATTTT	CASSHRDRGTDTQYF
TRBV5-4	TRBJ2-3	TRBD2	-	TGTGCCAGCAGCTTGGGAGGGACTAGCGGGAGGACAGATACGCAGTATTTT	CASSLGGTSGRTDTQYF
TRBV5-6	TRBJ2-7	-	-	TGTGCCAGCAGGGGGAGTCACTCCTACGAGCAGTACTTC	CASRGSHSYEQYF
TRBV11-2	TRBJ2-5	TRBD2	-	TGTGCCAGCACGCGCGGGAGGGCCTTTGAGCAGTACTTC	CASTRGRAFEQYF
TRBV28	TRBJ2-6	TRBD1	-	TGTGCCAGCAGTTGGGGACAGGGCGGCGGGGCCAACGTCCTGACTTTC	CASSWGQGGGANVLTF